These 31 T cell receptor beta chains share one sample of origin, sequenced in a study of breast tumors, draining lymph nodes, adjacent tissues. TCRdb ran MiXCR on the multiplex PCR reads and lists one entry per CDR3 protein. The sample includes more than 250,000 distinct CDR3 sequences, roughly 31% seen only once; the top ten take approximately 1%. Axillary draining lymph nodes of breast cancer patients supplied the node samples. Sequenced material: axillary lymph node tissue. Source of these receptors: a female donor with breast cancer. Some clones in this sample may be carry-over from other donors' samples.

This clonotype was seen once. V and J are TRBV20-1 and TRBJ2-5, with D possibly TRBD2 on 6 matching bases. V was pared by 3 bases and J by 4 bases, with 15 bases between. This CDR3 region has 14 residues. From germline, CDR1 is DFQATT and CDR2 SNEGSKA (reference sequence). CDR3 in amino acids: CSASGPGGIETQYF. The CDR3 DNA follows: TGCAGTGCTAGCGGACCTGGAGGGATAGAGACCCAGTACTTC.

The rearrangement links TRBV30 to TRBJ2-3; 10 nucleotides align to TRBD2. This CDR3 has 15 residues. The trim removed 0 bases at V and 4 bases at J, leaving 4 bases unmatched. Germline V CDR1 and CDR2: GTSNPN, SVGIG (reference sequence). In DNA, the CDR3 is TGTGCCTGGAGTGTAGCGGGAGGGTTGGCAGATACGCAGTATTTT. It encodes CAWSVAGGLADTQYF.

This clonotype showed up many times. The rearrangement uses TRBV6-5 and TRBJ2-1; 7 bases line up with TRBD2. The CDR3 covers 14 residues. Losses at the gene ends were 4 bases for V and 5 bases for J; bases not matched to a gene: 5. Per the germline V gene, CDR1 is MNHEY and CDR2 is SVGAGI. CDR3 nucleotides: TGTGCCAGCAGTTCGACTAGCTTAAACAATGAGCAGTTCTTC. Amino acid sequence: CASSSTSLNNEQFF.

On this clonotype: Because the CDR3 is missing its conserved closing phenylalanine or tryptophan, this is likely a read error. The DNA is left out, because the CDR3 cannot be placed on it with certainty; the CDR3 is given as TCRdb lists it. CDR3 loop: CASSLGQGTTSSTL. V gene TRBV5-6 combines with J gene TRBJ2-1; TRBD1 is taken as the D call from the table, unchecked against the DNA. Counting both end residues, the CDR3 totals 14 amino acids. Germline lookup yields CDR1 SGHDT and CDR2 YYEEEE.

This clonotype has ten or more counts. V is TRBV10-3 and J is TRBJ2-3, with a weak D call TRBD1 (6 bases). V was cut by 4 bases and J by 2 bases, with 10 bases left in between. Germline V gives CDR1 ENHRY, CDR2 SYGVKD. This CDR3 is built from 14 residues. CDR3 DNA: TGTGCCATCAGTGGGCGACAGGACACAGATACGCAGTATTTT. Translation gives CAISGRQDTDTQYF.

This clonotype is a singleton in its sample. The chain has TRBV5-1 and TRBJ2-3; D not certain. Germline V CDR1 and CDR2: SGHRS, YFSETQ. CDR3 length equals 14 residues. With 4 bases removed from V and 10 bases from J, the gap between germline ends came to 19 bases. The CDR3 is CASSTTTSTDAQYF. For the CDR3, the DNA is TGCGCCAGCAGCACAACAACAAGCACAGACGCGCAGTATTTT.

This clonotype showed up many times. At one of its ends the junction is not consistent with the germline gene, which may arise from a read error. This chain joins TRBV7-7 and TRBJ1-3; D might be TRBD1 (5 bases). Germline V gives CDR1 SSHAT, CDR2 FNYEAQ (reference sequence). CDR3 length: 16 residues. The CDR3 bases are TGTGCTAGCAGCTTCGGGGGGGGAGGCTCTGGAAACACCATATATTTT. Translation gives CASSFGGGGSGNTIYF.

About this clonotype: The junction departs from the called germline gene at one end, perhaps through a read error. The chain joins TRBV6-1 to TRBJ2-3, with D perhaps matching TRBD1 (6 bases). Per the germline V gene, CDR1 is MNHNS and CDR2 is SASEGT. This CDR3 is built from 12 residues. CDR3 nucleotides: TGTACCAGCGGCACTAGGGGGTATCCGCAGTATTTT. This translates into CTSGTRGYPQYF.

This clonotype has more than one count but fewer than ten. The chain couples TRBV7-2 to TRBJ1-1; a weak D match, TRBD1 (5 bases). V lost 0 bases and J lost 2, with 7 bases in between. This CDR3 spans 14 amino acids. Germline values: CDR1 SGHTA, CDR2 FQGNSA. Written as DNA, the CDR3 is TGTGCCAGCAGCTTAGCGGGGCCTAACACTGAAGCTTTCTTT. It is translated as CASSLAGPNTEAFF.

This clonotype came up many times. The chain carries TRBV5-5 and TRBJ2-5; TRBD2 aligns across 8 bases. Trimming took 4 bases from V and 4 from J; bases not matched to a gene: 9. The CDR3 consists of 15 residues. Per germline, CDR1 SGHKS and CDR2 YYEKEE (reference sequence). The DNA for the CDR3 is TGTGCCAGCAGCCTATCCAGGGCGGGGGGAGAGACCCAGTACTTC. It encodes CASSLSRAGGETQYF.

This clonotype has ten or more counts. The chain combines TRBV10-3 with TRBJ2-5, with TRBD1 matching over 11 bases. Looked up from germline, CDR1 is ENHRY and CDR2 is SYGVKD. The CDR3 runs to 16 residues. The V gene end was trimmed by 4 bases and the J gene end by 2 bases; junction bases not matched to a gene: 6. The CDR3 region has the DNA TGTGCCATCAGTGTGGGGACAGGGGGGAAACAAGAGACCCAGTACTTC. It yields the protein CAISVGTGGKQETQYF.

A remark on this clonotype: This clone may be a read error of a much larger clone one base away. The chain carries TRBV7-2 and TRBJ2-7; TRBD2 matches at 8 bases. The CDR3 has 16 amino acids. Per germline, CDR1 SGHTA and CDR2 FQGNSA. CDR3 coding DNA: TGTGCCGGCAGCTTAGCGGTTAGCGGGAACTGGGGCGAGCAGTACTTC. This sequence encodes CAGSLAVSGNWGEQYF.

In this sample, this clonotype turned up many times. The V gene is TRBV4-2, the J gene TRBJ2-1; 11 bases align to TRBD1. J gave up 15 bases and V 7 bases, and 11 bases lay outside the gene matches. The V gene's germline CDR1 is LGHNA and CDR2 YNFKEQ. This CDR3 contains 13 residues. Written as DNA, the CDR3 is TGTGCCAGCAACGGACAGGGGGCCAGCGGGAGGTTCTTC. This encodes CASNGQGASGRFF.

This clonotype has a count of ten or more. The V gene is TRBV5-1, the J gene TRBJ2-5; 10 bases are a match to TRBD1. This CDR3 comprises 14 residues. V dropped 4 bases and J dropped 3; count of bases not matched to a gene: 3. CDR1 and CDR2 (germline): SGHRS, YFSETQ. In nucleotides, the CDR3 is TGCGCCAGCAGCATGACAGGGGGCGAAGAGACCCAGTACTTC. This translates into CASSMTGGEETQYF.

The chain has TRBV5-1 and TRBJ1-4; tentatively, D is TRBD1 (5 bases). Germline lookup yields CDR1 SGHRS and CDR2 YFSETQ. Trimming stripped 4 bases from V and 6 bases from J, with 13 bases between. CDR3 length: 14 residues. The CDR3 reads CASSAVGGDEKLFF. In DNA form, the CDR3 reads TGCGCCAGCAGCGCCGTCGGGGGGGATGAAAAACTGTTTTTT.

The CDR3 sequence is CSVLTSGSSYEQYF. In DNA form, the CDR3 reads TGCAGCGTTCTGACTAGCGGGAGCTCCTACGAGCAGTACTTC. The J gene is TRBJ2-7, the V gene TRBV29-1; 12 nucleotides align to TRBD2. The germline CDR1 and CDR2 sequences are SQVTM and ANQGSEA. The CDR3 is made up of 14 amino acids. After removal of 5 bases from V and 0 bases from J, the junction contained 2 bases not matched to a gene.

This clonotype showed up many times. The CDR3 coding sequence is TGTGCCAGCACCCGGAGTGGGATCCCCACAGATACGCAGTATTTT. Translation gives CASTRSGIPTDTQYF. The chain has TRBV9 and TRBJ2-3, with unresolved D. The CDR3 sequence is 15 residues long. Trimming stripped 6 bases from V and 2 bases from J, with 16 bases between. The germline gives CDR1 SGDLS, CDR2 YYNGEE.

Many counts were recorded for this clonotype. V usage is TRBV20-1 and J usage is TRBJ2-7; 10 positions agree with TRBD2. The CDR3 consists of 16 residues. Germline V gives CDR1 DFQATT, CDR2 SNEGSKA (reference sequence). The junction had 7 bases not matched to a gene; V was cut back by 0 bases and J by 2 bases. The CDR3 region has the DNA TGCAGTGCTAGAGAACCCAAGCGGGGGGGCGCCTACGAGCAGTACTTC. Its protein product is CSAREPKRGGAYEQYF.

This clonotype was recorded many times. The chain has TRBV5-1 and TRBJ2-2; no clear D gene. Trimming took 2 bases from V and 8 from J, leaving 7 bases between them. Looked up from germline, CDR1 is SGHRS and CDR2 is YFSETQ. The CDR3 is 12 residues long. The CDR3 sequence: CASSFRSGELFF. CDR3 in DNA: TGCGCCAGCAGCTTTAGGTCTGGGGAGCTGTTTTTT.

The table lists this clonotype with many counts. In DNA, the CDR3 is TGTGCCAGCAGCCCATCATACGGGGTTCAACCCCAGCATTTT. Its translation is CASSPSYGVQPQHF. The chain combines TRBV7-2 with TRBJ1-5, with D uncertain. The CDR3 length is 14 residues. V lost 5 bases to trimming and J lost 10 bases, with 18 bases between them. Germline V CDR1 and CDR2: SGHTA, FQGNSA.

The chain uses TRBV7-9 and TRBJ2-3; no clear D gene. The J call may be faulty, since TRBJ1-5 better matches the DNA end. The CDR3 extends over 15 amino acids. Germline CDR1 is SEHNR and CDR2 is FQNEAQ (reference sequence). The DNA of the CDR3 is TGTGCCAGCAGCTTCCGCGGAGGGAGGGCAGATACGCAGCATTTT. Translating it yields CASSFRGGRADTQHF.

Note on this clonotype: It may be a read error: a sequence one base away is much more abundant. Here the CDR3 omits its conserved ending phenylalanine or tryptophan, so a read error is the likely source. V gene TRBV19 combines with J gene TRBJ2-5, with TRBD2 matching 12 bases. Germline V lookup: CDR1 LNHDA, CDR2 SQIVND (reference sequence). After removal of 2 bases from V and 1 base from J, the junction contained 2 bases not matched to a gene. The CDR3 has 16 amino acids. The DNA for the CDR3 is TGTGCCAGTAGTATACTGGGACTAGCGGGCCAAGAGACCCAGTACTCC. Translating it yields CASSILGLAGQETQYS.

Points on this clonotype: Being one base from a much bigger clone, this may be a read error. V usage is TRBV5-8 and J usage is TRBJ2-3; 10 bases agree with TRBD1. The germline V gene has CDR1 SGHTS and CDR2 YDEGEE. The CDR3 is 17 residues long. For the CDR3, the DNA is TGTGCCGGCAGCTTGGGGGCCGGGACAGGGGTCACAGATACGCAGTATTTT. Translating it yields CAGSLGAGTGVTDTQYF.

Many counts were recorded for this clonotype. V gene TRBV12-3 or TRBV12-4 combines with J gene TRBJ2-7; D is unresolved. Deletions cut 3 bases from V and 4 bases from J, with 7 bases between. The CDR3 is 12 residues long. DNA for the CDR3: TGTGCCAGCAGTTTCGCGGCGTACGAGCAGTACTTC. Protein: CASSFAAYEQYF.

Ten or more counts support this clonotype. V usage is TRBV5-6 and J usage is TRBJ2-7, with D possibly matching TRBD1 (5 bases). V shed 1 base and J shed 3 bases, with 14 bases lying between them. The germline gives CDR1 SGHDT, CDR2 YYEEEE. CDR3 length: 15 amino acids. The CDR3 DNA sequence: TGTGCCAGCAGCTTGATCAGGGTGCCCCACTACGAGCAGTACTTC. As protein: CASSLIRVPHYEQYF.

This clonotype has at least ten counts. The chain combines TRBV12-3 or TRBV12-4 with TRBJ2-1, with TRBD2 matching over 7 bases. This CDR3 has 14 residues. V was clipped by 2 bases and J by 10 bases; unmatched bases: 8. As DNA, the CDR3 is TGTGCCAGCAGTTTACCCCAAGGGACTACCGAGCAGTTCTTC. Translating gives CASSLPQGTTEQFF.

This clonotype has a handful of counts. This may be a read error, as it is one base from a much larger clone. The chain carries TRBV7-9 and TRBJ1-3; the D gene is possibly TRBD1 (5 bases). CDR3 length: 15 amino acids. Per germline, CDR1 SEHNR and CDR2 FQNEAQ (reference sequence). The CDR3 nucleotides read TGTGCCAGCAGCTTAGAGGGGAACTCTGGAAACACCATACATTTT. Translating gives CASSLEGNSGNTIHF.

The table lists this clonotype with many counts. The chain carries TRBV12-5 and TRBJ2-6, with D possibly TRBD2 on 5 matching bases. Germline V lookup: CDR1 LGHNT, CDR2 FRNRAP. Trimming shortened V by 6 bases and J by 0 bases, and 18 bases separated the two germline ends. This CDR3 has 18 amino acids. DNA of the CDR3: TGTGCTAGTGGCCGTAAACTAGGACGGGGCTCTGGGGCCAACGTCCTGACTTTC. It encodes CASGRKLGRGSGANVLTF. Using reference TRBV12-5 and TRBJ2-6 for the parts outside the CDR3, the full variable domain is DARVTQTPRHKVTEMGQEVTMRCQPILGHNTVFWYRQTMMQGLELLAYFRNRAPLDDSGMPKDRFSAEMPDATLATLKIQPSEPRDSAVYFCASGRKLGRGSGANVLTFGAGSRLTVL.

In this sample, this clonotype turned up once. The rearrangement joins TRBV15 to TRBJ1-2, with 8 bases lining up with TRBD1. Trimming cost V 3 bases and J 5 bases; bases outside gene matches: 11. This CDR3 has 16 residues. CDR1 is LNHNV and CDR2 is YYDKDF in the germline V gene (reference sequence). CDR3 amino acids: CATSSLAGRGLYGYTF. The CDR3, as DNA: TGTGCCACCAGCAGCTTGGCCGGCAGGGGGCTATATGGCTACACCTTC.

Many counts were recorded for this clonotype. The V gene is TRBV20-1, the J gene TRBJ2-3; TRBD2 aligns across 14 bases. The germline V gene has CDR1 DFQATT and CDR2 SNEGSKA (reference sequence). J was trimmed by 1 base and V by 5 bases; bases with no gene match: 11. The CDR3 spans 18 residues. The CDR3 DNA reads TGCAGTGCTGAAGGGACTAGCGGGAGCGAACCGGGCACAGATACGCAGTATTTT. Protein sequence: CSAEGTSGSEPGTDTQYF.

A remark on this clonotype: This may be a read error: a much more frequent sequence differs by one nucleotide. The CDR3 does not end in the conserved phenylalanine or tryptophan, so this is likely a read error. The chain recombines TRBV6-1 with TRBJ1-4, with no clear D. CDR1 and CDR2 from the germline V gene are MNHNS and SASEGT. V lost 5 bases and J 0 bases, leaving 7 bases between the germline ends. This CDR3 spans 14 amino acids. CDR3 in DNA: TGTGCCAGCAGTCAAGTCGCAACTAATGAAAAACTGTTTCTT. This gives the protein CASSQVATNEKLFL.